This T cell receptor beta chain appears in the sequencing data of a study of blood T cell repertoires in COVID-19. Whole-study context: The samples span acute and convalescent COVID-19 from the United States, Italy and Spain. Sources were T cells, B-cell-depleted T cells, or PBMCs; the material itself was cDNA or gDNA.

The CDR3 runs 17 residues. The germline CDR1 and CDR2 sequences are LNHDA and SQIVND (reference sequence). V was pared by 6 bases and J by 5 bases, with 22 bases between. Seattle patient enrollment occurred during active infection, with longitudinal follow-up thereafter. Authors' analysis steps: Reference gene primer amplification in the assay estimated nucleated cell counts. TCRdb's copy holds only in-frame clones and misses some; the assay was immunoSEQ multiplex PCR. V and J calls plus clone size are reproduced from that table; the DNA served to infer D and trimming. The table has approximately 160,000 clones, over 90% seen once.

The specimen was peripheral blood. The V gene is TRBV19, the J gene TRBJ2-2; TRBD2 is a possible D gene (5 bases). The receptor was derived from a woman in her sixties or seventies with COVID-19, enrolled during active disease. The DNA for the CDR3 is TGTGCCAGTAGCCGAGCCTGGGCAGGCCGGGGAACCGGGGAGCTGTTTTTT. Translation gives CASSRAWAGRGTGELFF.